These 22 T cell receptor beta chains originate from one sample sequenced in a study of T cell responses to AZD1222 COVID-19 vaccine. Libraries were prepared by immunoSEQ multiplex PCR; TCRdb keeps only in-frame clonotypes and omits some of them. The sample records roughly 160,000 clones, about nine tenths being singletons. Specimen: peripheral blood, collected on day 0 of AZD1222 vaccination. Receptor source: an adult in good health.

The chain combines TRBV27 with TRBJ1-2; TRBD1 is a possible D gene (5 bases). The CDR3 is 14 residues long. V was pared by 6 bases and J by 4 bases, with 15 bases between. Germline assignment: CDR1 MNHEY and CDR2 SMNVEV (reference sequence). CDR3 nucleotides: TGTGCCAGCAGCACACTCGACAGTCTCTATGGCTACACCTTC. Encoded protein: CASSTLDSLYGYTF.

The sample holds one count of this clone. The gene calls are TRBV11-3 and TRBJ2-2; D might be TRBD2 (5 bases). V was shortened by 3 bases and J by 5 bases, with 7 bases between the two germline ends. The CDR3 has 13 residues. Germline CDR1 is SGHNT and CDR2 is YENEEA. The CDR3 nucleotides read TGTGCCAGCAGCTTTAGCGAAACCGGGGAGCTGTTTTTT. Its protein product is CASSFSETGELFF.

This chain connects TRBV6-2 or TRBV6-3 to TRBJ2-2; 8 positions agree with TRBD2. The V gene's germline CDR1 is MNHEY and CDR2 SVGEGT. The J segment lost 3 bases and the V segment lost 4 bases, leaving 4 bases of the junction unmatched. This CDR3 is 15 amino acids long. The CDR3 loop reads CASSFRGGYTGELFF. The CDR3 bases are TGTGCCAGCAGTTTTCGGGGGGGGTACACCGGGGAGCTGTTTTTT.

The chain couples TRBV7-3 to TRBJ2-7, with 8 bases lining up with TRBD2. The length of the CDR3 is 15 residues. The J segment lost 5 bases and the V segment lost 3 bases, leaving 9 bases of the junction unmatched. From germline, CDR1 is SGHTA and CDR2 FQGTGA. The CDR3 DNA reads TGTGCCAGCAGCTTCTCGGGAGGGCCTCTCGACGAGCAGTACTTC. Residues: CASSFSGGPLDEQYF.

V gene TRBV19 combines with J gene TRBJ1-5; a possible D gene is TRBD1 (6 bases). Germline V gives CDR1 LNHDA, CDR2 SQIVND (reference sequence). This CDR3 spans 18 amino acids. V lost 5 bases and J 2 bases, leaving 22 bases between the germline ends. Here the CDR3 reads CASSRRSTSSGGNQPQHF. The CDR3 region has the DNA TGTGCCAGTAGTCGTCGCTCAACCTCGTCAGGGGGCAATCAGCCCCAGCATTTT.

The chain carries TRBV15 and TRBJ1-2; possible D gene TRBD1, 5 bases. The germline gives CDR1 LNHNV, CDR2 YYDKDF (reference sequence). The CDR3 is 12 amino acids. V was clipped by 4 bases and J by 5 bases, with 8 bases between them. The CDR3: CATSKQDYGYTF. In DNA, the CDR3 is TGTGCCACCAGCAAACAGGATTATGGCTACACCTTC.

The V and J genes are TRBV7-3 and TRBJ1-6; D remains unclear. This CDR3 spans 13 amino acids. Germline V gives CDR1 SGHTA, CDR2 FQGTGA. V dropped 1 base and J dropped 7 bases, with 5 bases sitting between them. CDR3 amino acids: CASSLSANSPLHF. In DNA form, the CDR3 reads TGTGCCAGCAGCTTAAGTGCGAATTCACCCCTCCACTTT.

This clone was detected only once. The chain is built from TRBV5-1 and TRBJ2-2; maybe TRBD1 (5 bases). Trimming left V 1 base short and J 3 bases short, with 10 bases between. The germline V gene encodes CDR1 SGHRS and CDR2 YFSETQ. The CDR3 runs 15 residues. DNA for the CDR3: TGCGCCAGCAGCTTGAGGCAGGGCTACACCGGGGAGCTGTTTTTT. This sequence encodes CASSLRQGYTGELFF. Complete variable domain (other parts from reference TRBV5-1 and TRBJ2-2): KAGVTQTPRYLIKTRGQQVTLSCSPISGHRSVSWYQQTPGQGLQFLFEYFSETQRNKGNFPGRFSGRQFSNSRSEMNVSTLELGDSALYLCASSLRQGYTGELFFGEGSRLTVL.

The J gene is TRBJ1-6, the V gene TRBV3-1 (or the pseudogene TRBV3-2); 9 bases map to TRBD1. This CDR3 is 16 amino acids long. Germline V gene lookup returns CDR1 LGHDT and CDR2 YNNKEL (reference sequence). J was trimmed by 6 bases and V by 3 bases; bases with no gene match: 6. CDR3 amino acids: CASSQHPGQGNSPLHF. In nucleotides, the CDR3 is TGTGCCAGCAGCCAGCACCCGGGACAGGGTAATTCACCCCTCCACTTT.

The chain recombines TRBV6-4 with TRBJ2-3; 7 nucleotides align to TRBD1. V was pared by 6 bases and J by 2 bases, with 5 bases of the junction left unmatched. The germline V gene encodes CDR1 MRHNA and CDR2 SNTAGT. This CDR3 is 14 amino acids long. The CDR3 DNA reads as TGTGCCAGCAGCTCGACAGGGACCACAGATACGCAGTATTTT. Translating it yields CASSSTGTTDTQYF.

This clone appeared once. DNA of the CDR3: TGCGCCAGCAGGCCTACGACGCAACGGGGGGTTAATTCACCCCTCCACTTT. The encoded protein is CASRPTTQRGVNSPLHF. V gene TRBV4-1 combines with J gene TRBJ1-6; D perhaps matches TRBD1 (5 bases). Trimming removed 6 bases at V and 6 bases at J, with 21 bases between. The CDR3 runs to 17 residues. Germline CDR1 reads MGHRA; CDR2 reads YSYEKL.

The J gene is TRBJ2-7, the V gene TRBV5-5; 7 bases align to TRBD1. Germline V gives CDR1 SGHKS, CDR2 YYEKEE (reference sequence). V gave up 4 bases and J gave up 1 base; unmatched junction bases: 8. The CDR3 is 15 amino acids. CDR3 in amino acids: CASSTYTGASYEQYF. For the CDR3, the DNA is TGTGCCAGCAGCACTTATACAGGGGCGTCCTACGAGCAGTACTTC.

The DNA for the CDR3 is TGTGCCTGGAGTAGGCCCGGGGCCGGGGAGCTGTTTTTT. Its protein product is CAWSRPGAGELFF. V and J are TRBV30 and TRBJ2-2; TRBD2 might be the D (5 bases). This CDR3 is built from 13 residues. The germline gives CDR1 GTSNPN, CDR2 SVGIG (reference sequence). Deletions cut 2 bases from V and 6 bases from J, with 10 bases between.

The V call is TRBV4-1, the J call TRBJ2-1, with 11 positions matching TRBD2. Trimming took 4 bases from V and 3 from J; bases not matched to a gene: 20. This CDR3 is 21 amino acids long. Germline V gene lookup returns CDR1 MGHRA and CDR2 YSYEKL. The CDR3 sequence is CASSRAVSGRAGNAHYNEQFF. The CDR3 DNA reads TGCGCCAGCAGCCGGGCCGTTAGCGGGAGGGCCGGAAACGCCCACTACAATGAGCAGTTCTTC.

This chain links TRBV6-2 or TRBV6-3 with TRBJ1-4; maybe TRBD1 (6 bases). The V gene lost 6 bases and the J gene lost 11 bases, with 10 bases spanning the gap. This CDR3 comprises 11 residues. CDR1 and CDR2 (germline): MNHEY, SVGEGT. This CDR3 is CASSSGVKLFF. The DNA for the CDR3 is TGTGCCAGCAGCTCAGGGGTTAAACTGTTTTTT.

This clone was detected once. J is TRBJ1-3 and V is TRBV10-1; possibly TRBD1 for D (5 bases). V lost 5 bases to trimming and J lost 0 bases, with 11 bases between them. From germline, CDR1 is WNHNN and CDR2 SYGVQD (reference sequence). CDR3 size: 15 residues. The CDR3 DNA reads TGCGCCAGCAGTCGGGACCGGAGCTCTGGAAACACCATATATTTT. Translating gives CASSRDRSSGNTIYF.

The chain carries TRBV18 and TRBJ1-2; 7 bases line up with TRBD1. The germline CDR1 and CDR2 sequences are KGHSH and LQKENI. V shed 1 base, J shed 8 bases, and the junction held 4 bases outside the gene matches. The CDR3 is made up of 13 amino acids. Written as DNA, the CDR3 is TGTGCCAGCTCACCACAGGGGGCTGGGGGCTACACCTTC. Translation gives CASSPQGAGGYTF.

The chain uses TRBV27 and TRBJ2-7; a possible D gene is TRBD2 (6 bases). This CDR3 is built from 18 residues. Germline CDR1 is MNHEY and CDR2 is SMNVEV (reference sequence). The V and J ends lost 6 bases and 3 bases respectively, with 27 bases between them. This chain's CDR3 is CASSPGHTAGINVYEQYF. The DNA for the CDR3 is TGTGCCAGCAGCCCTGGACATACCGCGGGGATCAATGTCTACGAGCAGTACTTC.

This rearrangement joins TRBV4-2 to TRBJ1-2; no clear D gene. With 3 bases removed from V and 2 bases from J, the gap between germline ends came to 10 bases. The CDR3 is 14 amino acids. Germline V gene data show CDR1 as LGHNA and CDR2 as YNFKEQ. The CDR3 sequence: CASSHLGPNYGYTF. The CDR3 DNA sequence: TGTGCCAGCAGCCATTTAGGCCCGAACTATGGCTACACCTTC.

The CDR3 DNA reads as TGCGCCAGCAAGGTACAGGCGAACACCGGGGAGCTGTTTTTT. This translates into CASKVQANTGELFF. The chain is built from TRBV10-2 and TRBJ2-2, with TRBD1 as a possible D gene (5 bases). Trimming removed 7 bases at V and 0 bases at J, with 9 bases between. There are 14 residues in the CDR3. Germline V gene lookup returns CDR1 WSHSY and CDR2 SAAADI.

CDR3 bases: TGTGCCACCGCTAGGAAGGTTGTCTACGAGCAGTACTTC. This translates into CATARKVVYEQYF. V is TRBV12-3 or TRBV12-4 and J is TRBJ2-7; D call uncertain. V lost 10 bases, J lost 3 bases, and 16 bases lay in between. The CDR3 totals 13 residues.

The chain recombines TRBV7-2 with TRBJ1-6, with D possibly TRBD1 on 6 matching bases. The ends were cut back, 2 bases at V and 2 bases at J, with 10 bases in the middle. CDR1 SGHTA and CDR2 FQGNSA come from the germline V gene. This CDR3 region has 16 residues. CDR3 DNA sequence: TGTGCCAGCAGCTTACAAGGACAGCCCTATAATTCACCCCTCCACTTT. Protein product: CASSLQGQPYNSPLHF.